This is a list of T cell receptor beta chains from one sample in a study of T cells after yellow fever vaccination. Using its own MiXCR run on the 5' RACE reads, TCRdb lists one record per CDR3 protein. The data hold some 240,000 distinct CDR3 sequences, with 3.6% observed a single time. Here the sequenced sample was PBMCs, taken 15 days after the yellow fever booster vaccination. The source of these receptors is a young man who received the YFV17D yellow fever vaccine. The CDR3 runs from the conserved cysteine through the conserved F or W. Fields, in order: clone size, J gene, V gene, D gene, CDR3 protein, CDR3 DNA. D genes are given only for firm matches. Size is stated for part of the rows, as once, few or many counts, or as a class when the clone is expanded.

clone size: many
J gene: TRBJ2-3
V gene: TRBV18
D gene: NA
CDR3 protein: CASSPRLILTDTQYF
CDR3 DNA: TGTGCCAGCTCACCAAGACTCATCCTCACAGATACGCAGTATTTT

clone size: many
J gene: TRBJ1-6
V gene: TRBV20-1
D gene: NA
CDR3 protein: CSARDSELSSYNSPLHF
CDR3 DNA: TGCAGTGCTAGAGATTCAGAACTGAGCTCCTATAATTCACCCCTCCACTTT

clone size: many
J gene: TRBJ2-1
V gene: TRBV5-5
D gene: TRBD1
CDR3 protein: CASSAWTGHNEQFF
CDR3 DNA: TGTGCCAGCAGCGCATGGACAGGGCACAATGAGCAGTTCTTC

clone size: many
J gene: TRBJ1-5
V gene: TRBV10-3
D gene: TRBD1
CDR3 protein: CAISEGRQGSGGNQPQHF
CDR3 DNA: TGTGCCATCAGTGAGGGCCGACAGGGCTCCGGGGGCAATCAGCCCCAGCATTTT

clone size: many
J gene: TRBJ1-2
V gene: TRBV14
D gene: NA
CDR3 protein: CASSQGVLNYGYTF
CDR3 DNA: TGTGCCAGCAGCCAAGGGGTGCTAAACTATGGCTACACCTTC

clone size: many
J gene: TRBJ1-5
V gene: TRBV12-3/TRBV12-4
D gene: NA
CDR3 protein: CASTGGAEQPQHF
CDR3 DNA: TGTGCCAGCACGGGGGGGGCCGAGCAGCCCCAGCATTTT

clone size: many
J gene: TRBJ1-5
V gene: TRBV15
D gene: TRBD1
CDR3 protein: CATSGTGTNQPQHF
CDR3 DNA: TGTGCCACCAGCGGGACAGGGACAAATCAGCCCCAGCATTTT

clone size: few
J gene: TRBJ2-3
V gene: TRBV5-4
D gene: NA
CDR3 protein: CASSSFAGTDTQYF
CDR3 DNA: TGTGCCAGCAGCTCATTTGCGGGGACAGATACGCAGTATTTT

clone size: many
J gene: TRBJ1-1
V gene: TRBV6-5
D gene: NA
CDR3 protein: CASSYSPLGDTEAFF
CDR3 DNA: TGTGCCAGCAGTTACTCTCCTTTGGGGGACACTGAAGCTTTCTTT

clone size: many
J gene: TRBJ2-3
V gene: TRBV6-6
D gene: NA
CDR3 protein: CASSYSSRASTDTQYF
CDR3 DNA: TGTGCCAGCAGTTACTCGAGCCGGGCTAGCACAGATACGCAGTATTTT

clone size: many
J gene: TRBJ2-4
V gene: TRBV9
D gene: TRBD2
CDR3 protein: CASSVAGGGVANIQYF
CDR3 DNA: TGTGCCAGCAGCGTAGCAGGCGGGGGGGTTGCAAACATTCAGTACTTC

clone size: NA
J gene: TRBJ2-3
V gene: TRBV9
D gene: NA
CDR3 protein: CASSVRGDYTDTQYF
CDR3 DNA: TGTGCCAGCAGCGTAAGAGGTGACTACACAGATACGCAGTATTTT

clone size: many
J gene: TRBJ2-1
V gene: TRBV5-1
D gene: TRBD1
CDR3 protein: CASSAEQGSWALGRDEQFF
CDR3 DNA: TGCGCCAGCAGCGCGGAACAGGGGTCCTGGGCATTAGGGCGAGATGAGCAGTTCTTC

clone size: many
J gene: TRBJ2-2
V gene: TRBV24-1
D gene: NA
CDR3 protein: CATSDFRAITGELFF
CDR3 DNA: TGTGCCACCAGTGATTTTAGGGCCATCACCGGGGAGCTGTTTTTT

clone size: many
J gene: TRBJ1-2
V gene: TRBV9
D gene: NA
CDR3 protein: CASSVGGGNYGYTF
CDR3 DNA: TGTGCCAGCAGCGTAGGCGGGGGCAACTATGGCTACACCTTC

clone size: many
J gene: TRBJ1-5
V gene: TRBV18
D gene: NA
CDR3 protein: CASSPPGQGNQPQHF
CDR3 DNA: TGTGCCAGCTCACCACCTGGGCAGGGAAATCAGCCCCAGCATTTT

clone size: many
J gene: TRBJ1-2
V gene: TRBV9
D gene: TRBD1
CDR3 protein: CASSPWTGTMNYGYTF
CDR3 DNA: TGTGCCAGCAGCCCATGGACAGGGACGATGAACTATGGCTACACCTTC

clone size: many
J gene: TRBJ1-1
V gene: TRBV28
D gene: NA
CDR3 protein: CASSPPWAGDTEAFF
CDR3 DNA: TGTGCCAGCAGTCCCCCATGGGCAGGGGACACTGAAGCTTTCTTT

clone size: many
J gene: TRBJ2-5
V gene: TRBV5-1
D gene: NA
CDR3 protein: CASSPYREGKETQYF
CDR3 DNA: TGCGCCAGCAGTCCTTACAGGGAGGGGAAAGAGACCCAGTACTTC

clone size: many
J gene: TRBJ2-7
V gene: TRBV6-5
D gene: NA
CDR3 protein: CASRYNGFYEQYF
CDR3 DNA: TGTGCCAGCAGGTATAACGGATTCTACGAGCAGTACTTC

clone size: many
J gene: TRBJ1-2
V gene: TRBV20-1
D gene: TRBD1
CDR3 protein: CSAGGDSYGYTF
CDR3 DNA: TGCAGTGCGGGAGGGGACAGCTATGGCTACACCTTC

clone size: many
J gene: TRBJ2-3
V gene: TRBV5-4
D gene: NA
CDR3 protein: CASSVAGRTGDTQYF
CDR3 DNA: TGTGCCAGCAGCGTCGCGGGACGGACGGGGGATACGCAGTATTTT

clone size: many
J gene: TRBJ2-5
V gene: TRBV6-6
D gene: NA
CDR3 protein: CASSYWGTPTQETQYF
CDR3 DNA: TGTGCCAGCAGTTACTGGGGGACACCCACCCAAGAGACCCAGTACTTC

clone size: many
J gene: TRBJ1-2
V gene: TRBV5-6
D gene: NA
CDR3 protein: CASSLAYGPFYGYTF
CDR3 DNA: TGTGCCAGCAGCTTGGCTTACGGCCCGTTCTATGGCTACACCTTC

clone size: NA
J gene: TRBJ1-5
V gene: TRBV7-6
D gene: NA
CDR3 protein: CASSPAGGEGNQPQHF
CDR3 DNA: TGTGCCAGCAGCCCCGCGGGGGGAGAGGGAAATCAGCCCCAGCATTTT

clone size: many
J gene: TRBJ2-5
V gene: TRBV5-1
D gene: NA
CDR3 protein: CASNSGAQETQYF
CDR3 DNA: TGCGCCAGCAACTCCGGGGCCCAAGAGACCCAGTACTTC

clone size: few
J gene: TRBJ1-4
V gene: TRBV7-9
D gene: NA
CDR3 protein: CASSFGATHNEKLFF
CDR3 DNA: TGTGCCAGCAGCTTTGGGGCCACTCATAATGAAAAACTGTTTTTT

clone size: many
J gene: TRBJ1-1
V gene: TRBV27
D gene: NA
CDR3 protein: CASSPGTGMNTEAFF
CDR3 DNA: TGTGCCAGCAGCCCAGGCACAGGCATGAACACTGAAGCTTTCTTT

clone size: many
J gene: TRBJ2-5
V gene: TRBV9
D gene: NA
CDR3 protein: CASSVVPSPLPETQYF
CDR3 DNA: TGTGCCAGCAGCGTAGTTCCGTCGCCCCTTCCAGAGACCCAGTACTTC

clone size: many
J gene: TRBJ2-2
V gene: TRBV5-1
D gene: NA
CDR3 protein: CASRLQDLTGELFF
CDR3 DNA: TGCGCCAGCAGACTCCAAGATCTCACCGGGGAGCTGTTTTTT

clone size: few
J gene: TRBJ1-2
V gene: TRBV7-9
D gene: NA
CDR3 protein: CASSGFEGGRGYTF
CDR3 DNA: TGTGCCAGCAGCGGGTTTGAGGGGGGCCGCGGCTACACCTTC